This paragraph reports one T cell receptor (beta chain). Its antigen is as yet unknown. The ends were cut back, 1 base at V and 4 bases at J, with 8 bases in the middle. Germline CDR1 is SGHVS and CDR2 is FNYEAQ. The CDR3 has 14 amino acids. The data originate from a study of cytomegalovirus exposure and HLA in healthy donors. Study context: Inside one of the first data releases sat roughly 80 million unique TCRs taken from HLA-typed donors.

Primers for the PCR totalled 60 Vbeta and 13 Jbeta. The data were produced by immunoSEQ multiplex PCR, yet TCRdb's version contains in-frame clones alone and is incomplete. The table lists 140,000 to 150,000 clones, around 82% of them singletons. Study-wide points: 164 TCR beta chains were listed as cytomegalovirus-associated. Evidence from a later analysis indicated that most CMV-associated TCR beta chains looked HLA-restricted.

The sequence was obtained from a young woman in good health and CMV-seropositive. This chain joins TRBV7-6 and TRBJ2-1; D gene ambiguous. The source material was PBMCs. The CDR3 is CASSLGGNYNEQFF. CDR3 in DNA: TGTGCCAGCAGCTTAGGAGGCAATTACAATGAGCAGTTCTTC. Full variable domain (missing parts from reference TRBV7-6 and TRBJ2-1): GAGVSQSPRYKVTKRGQDVALRCDPISGHVSLYWYRQALGQGPEFLTYFNYEAQQDKSGLPNDRFSAERPEGSISTLTIQRTEQRDSAMYRCASSLGGNYNEQFFGPGTRLTVL.